This T cell receptor (beta chain) came from a study of T-cell reconstitution after alpha-beta-depleted transplantation in children. Unique molecular identifiers were used to barcode this TCRbeta library. TCRdb called the PCR reads again in MiXCR, with one record for every CDR3 protein. The table shows about 350,000 distinct CDR3 sequences, with less than 15% occurring only once. This CDR3 has 14 amino acids. V shed 3 bases and J shed 4 bases, with 12 bases lying between them. This sequence was found in a human donor who donated a stem cell graft to a child with Fanconi anemia. The J gene is TRBJ2-5, the V gene TRBV12-3 or TRBV12-4; TRBD2 might be the D (6 bases). The source was PBMCs, collected from the stem cell graft. Here the CDR3 DNA reads TGTGCCAGCAGTTTGAATAGCGGATTAGAGACCCAGTACTTC. It yields the protein CASSLNSGLETQYF.